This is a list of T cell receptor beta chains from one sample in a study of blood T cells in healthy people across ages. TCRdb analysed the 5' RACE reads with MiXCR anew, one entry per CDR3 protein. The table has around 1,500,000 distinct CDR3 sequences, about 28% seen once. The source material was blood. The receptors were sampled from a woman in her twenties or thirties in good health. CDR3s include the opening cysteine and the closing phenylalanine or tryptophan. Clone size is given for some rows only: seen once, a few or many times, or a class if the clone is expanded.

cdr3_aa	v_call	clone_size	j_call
CASSREQGRVGYTF	TRBV3-1	few	TRBJ1-2
CASRSEGGEQYF	TRBV12-3/TRBV12-4	many	TRBJ2-5
CSAPARLEAKDTQYF	TRBV20-1	few	TRBJ2-3
CSATFLQRGYTF	TRBV29-1	-	TRBJ1-2
CASSLTGGQSSNNEQFF	TRBV7-3	-	TRBJ2-1
CTSRPPGQAYNEQFF	TRBV11-2	-	TRBJ2-1
CASSHLSGANVLTF	TRBV6-5	many	TRBJ2-6
CASSIPGGYEQYF	TRBV28	many	TRBJ2-7
CSATREGVTGELFF	TRBV20-1	-	TRBJ2-2
CSAKTPTYNEQFF	TRBV29-1	few	TRBJ2-1
CASSPPRGGSYNEQFF	TRBV6-2/TRBV6-3	few	TRBJ2-1
CASSKGGYTF	TRBV21-1	-	TRBJ1-2
CASSFAGANSPLHF	TRBV12-3/TRBV12-4	-	TRBJ1-6
CASSGGRGLYEQYF	TRBV2	many	TRBJ2-7
CASSPGITGREAFF	TRBV11-2	-	TRBJ1-1
CASSQEVVGAGANVLTF	TRBV4-2	few	TRBJ2-6
CASSAREGTTDTQYF	TRBV19	few	TRBJ2-3
CASSWGVGELFF	TRBV5-6	few	TRBJ2-2
CASSYTNRDREGYTF	TRBV28	-	TRBJ1-2
CAVRGLGERFF	TRBV11-2	-	TRBJ2-2
CASSTYRSPLHF	TRBV12-3/TRBV12-4	-	TRBJ1-6
CASNGGRQNYGYTF	TRBV21-1	few	TRBJ1-2
CASSGTSSGRQETQYF	TRBV5-1	few	TRBJ2-5
CASISGTGYEQYF	TRBV5-1	-	TRBJ2-7
CASNYSGRGGYYDTQYF	TRBV6-5	-	TRBJ2-3
CASSLYEDGYTF	TRBV7-9	-	TRBJ1-2
CASTQPGTGSNEQFF	TRBV28	few	TRBJ2-1
CASSYQTGGLDQETQYF	TRBV6-2/TRBV6-3	many	TRBJ2-5
CASSPLDRGPIQPQHF	TRBV2	-	TRBJ1-5
CASSSTGSGTYEQYF	TRBV7-2	few	TRBJ2-7
CASSLSDLRTEAFF	TRBV27	-	TRBJ1-1
CASSYPDRGNYGYTF	TRBV6-2/TRBV6-3	-	TRBJ1-2
CATSRDRFEQYF	TRBV15	-	TRBJ2-7
CASSFNRGRYNEQFF	TRBV5-1	once	TRBJ2-1
CASSPLALTEAFF	TRBV9	-	TRBJ1-1
CSATEDRGHLDSYEQYF	TRBV20-1	-	TRBJ2-7
CSTREASPTDTQYF	TRBV20-1	-	TRBJ2-3
CASTSSPRTSSYNEQFF	TRBV12-3/TRBV12-4	few	TRBJ2-1
CASSLYESYNEKLFF	TRBV5-1	-	TRBJ1-4
CASSLGGRHSPLHF	TRBV28	-	TRBJ1-6